The entry that follows covers one T cell receptor beta chain sequence. This entry is derived from a study of blood T cell repertoires in COVID-19. Overall study: Nucleic acid was either cDNA or gDNA, and it came from T cells, B-cell-depleted T cells, or PBMCs.

Authors' analysis steps: Estimates of nucleated cell counts were drawn from the amplification of reference gene primers. Sequencing used immunoSEQ multiplex PCR; TCRdb keeps in-frame clones, though not all of them. V, J and clone size derive from that table, while D and trimming were established from the DNA sequence. This table holds approximately 120,000 clones, less than 90% found once. Germline CDR1 and CDR2: MNHEY and SVGAGI. The CDR3 has 15 residues. V shed 5 bases, J shed 8 bases, and the junction held 14 bases outside the gene matches. J is TRBJ1-2 and V is TRBV6-5, with TRBD1 matching 7 bases. Sequencing used peripheral blood. The TCR sequence derives from an elderly man with active or convalescent COVID-19. DNA of the CDR3: TGTGCCAGCAGTCCCCAGTCGGGACAGTTCGGAGGCTACACCTTC. It encodes CASSPQSGQFGGYTF.